This is a list of T cell receptor beta chains from one sample in a study of blood T cell repertoires in COVID-19. Here immunoSEQ multiplex PCR was the method, and the copy in TCRdb shows in-frame clones only, minus some. The sample includes approximately 200,000 clones, roughly 80% seen only once; the top ten take roughly 4.9%. The sequenced sample was peripheral blood. These receptors were obtained from a human donor in a cohort sampled during active COVID-19. Each CDR3 is given with its conserved first and last residue. The order of the fields is CDR3 protein, CDR3 DNA, J gene, V gene, D gene, clone size. A D gene is named only where the DNA matches it firmly. Part of the rows lack a size; the others show once, few, many or a class for expanded clones.

CASSLGQTYEQYF | TGTGCCAGCAGCTTAGGGCAGACCTACGAGCAGTACTTC | TRBJ2-7 | TRBV11-1 | NA | NA
CASHRGDKYYEQYF | TGTGCCAGCCACAGGGGGGACAAATACTACGAGCAGTACTTC | TRBJ2-7 | TRBV28 | TRBD1 | NA
CATSDFRGGEKLFF | TGTGCCACCAGTGATTTTAGGGGTGGGGAAAAACTGTTTTTT | TRBJ1-4 | TRBV24-1 | NA | NA
CASSLMSGSPPETQYF | TGTGCCAGCAGCTTAATGAGCGGGAGCCCCCCAGAGACCCAGTACTTC | TRBJ2-5 | TRBV7-6 | TRBD2 | NA
CASSQVTGGETQYF | TGTGCCAGCAGCCAAGTTACGGGAGGGGAGACCCAGTACTTC | TRBJ2-5 | TRBV3-1/TRBV3-2 | TRBD2 | NA
CASSLEAGASTDTQYF | TGTGCCAGCAGCCTCGAGGCCGGAGCTAGCACAGATACGCAGTATTTT | TRBJ2-3 | TRBV27 | NA | NA
CAWSLLFSYEQYF | TGTGCCTGGAGTTTACTATTCTCCTACGAGCAGTACTTC | TRBJ2-7 | TRBV30 | NA | NA
CASRPRGGGYTF | TGTGCCAGCAGGCCCAGGGGTGGGGGCTACACCTTC | TRBJ1-2 | TRBV6-5 | NA | NA
CATSDNRQGINGYTF | TGTGCCACCAGTGATAACCGACAGGGAATAAACGGCTACACCTTC | TRBJ1-2 | TRBV24-1 | TRBD1 | NA
CASSPPGQGDAFF | TGTGCCAGCAGTCCCCCCGGACAGGGGGACGCTTTCTTT | TRBJ1-1 | TRBV9 | TRBD1 | few
CASSKDGLQSQETQYF | TGTGCCAGCAGCAAAGATGGCTTACAGAGTCAAGAGACCCAGTACTTC | TRBJ2-5 | TRBV21-1 | NA | NA
CASSLGNRVREQYF | TGTGCCAGCAGCCTCGGGAACAGGGTTCGCGAGCAGTACTTC | TRBJ2-7 | TRBV14 | NA | NA
CAWSLGLIRNF | TGTGCCTGGAGTCTGGGACTCATCCGTAACTTC | TRBJ2-7 | TRBV30 | NA | NA
CASSQEFRVGEQYF | TGTGCCAGCAGCCAAGAATTCAGGGTTGGCGAGCAGTACTTC | TRBJ2-7 | TRBV14 | NA | NA
CASSEQAQETQYF | TGTGCCAGCAGTGAACAGGCCCAAGAGACCCAGTACTTC | TRBJ2-5 | TRBV2 | NA | NA
CASSVGGSGSYEQYF | TGTGCCAGCAGCGTAGGGGGTAGCGGGAGTTACGAGCAGTACTTC | TRBJ2-7 | TRBV9 | TRBD2 | NA
CASSEGSGIGYGYTF | TGTGCCAGCAGCGAGGGATCGGGAATAGGCTATGGCTACACCTTC | TRBJ1-2 | TRBV9 | NA | NA
CASSEAGARFYGYTF | TGTGCCAGCAGTGAAGCAGGGGCGCGGTTCTATGGCTACACCTTC | TRBJ1-2 | TRBV6-1 | NA | NA
CASSFGSSGANVLTF | TGTGCCAGCAGTTTTGGGAGCTCTGGGGCCAACGTCCTGACTTTC | TRBJ2-6 | TRBV28 | NA | NA
CASSLPGNTEAFF | TGTGCCAGCAGCCTCCCAGGGAACACTGAAGCTTTCTTT | TRBJ1-1 | TRBV4-2 | NA | few
CASSHVYNEQFF | TGTGCCAGCAGCCACGTCTACAATGAGCAGTTCTTC | TRBJ2-1 | TRBV14 | NA | NA
CASSLDRLNTEAFF | TGTGCCAGCAGTTTGGACAGATTGAACACTGAAGCTTTCTTT | TRBJ1-1 | TRBV28 | NA | NA
CASSSPTLFRSYEQYF | TGTGCCAGCAGTTCCCCGACCCTTTTCAGGTCCTACGAGCAGTACTTC | TRBJ2-7 | TRBV28 | NA | NA
CASSSGVNTEAFF | TGTGCCAGCTCGTCGGGGGTAAACACTGAAGCTTTCTTT | TRBJ1-1 | TRBV18 | NA | NA
CASSWGRATYEQYF | TGTGCCAGCAGTTGGGGGCGGGCGACCTACGAGCAGTACTTC | TRBJ2-7 | TRBV7-2 | NA | once
CASSPAPWGRDTEAFF | TGTGCCAGCAGCCCCGCTCCCTGGGGGAGGGACACTGAAGCTTTCTTT | TRBJ1-1 | TRBV13 | NA | NA